These 11 T cell receptor beta chains were sequenced from one sample in a study of blood T cells in healthy people across ages. Using a J-beta primer mix together with a sample-barcoded 5' primer, a second PCR was run for about 7 to 12 cycles. TCRdb reprocessed the 5' RACE reads via MiXCR and lists one record per CDR3 protein. Among hundreds of thousands of distinct CDR3 sequences listed, about 54% were seen once. Source material: blood. These receptor sequences come from a man aged 60 to 75 in good health.

This chain links TRBV7-9 with TRBJ2-1, with D tentatively TRBD1 (6 bases). This CDR3 comprises 16 residues. Germline CDR1 and CDR2: SEHNR and FQNEAQ (reference sequence). V was shortened by 5 bases and J by 4 bases, with 18 bases between the two germline ends. The CDR3 region is CASSKRQELLYNEQFF. In DNA form, the CDR3 reads TGTGCCAGCAGCAAAAGACAGGAACTTTTGTACAATGAGCAGTTCTTC.

This chain uses TRBV9 with TRBJ2-2, with a weak D call TRBD1 (5 bases). Germline V CDR1 and CDR2: SGDLS, YYNGEE. Trimming removed 6 bases at V and 6 bases at J, with 9 bases between. The CDR3 length is 12 residues. CDR3 nucleotide sequence: TGTGCCAGCAACGGACACGCCGGGGAGCTGTTTTTT. Translating gives CASNGHAGELFF.

The chain combines TRBV10-3 with TRBJ2-5; 7 bases align to TRBD2. V shed 6 bases and J 1 base; nucleotides not matched to a gene: 14. The CDR3 is 17 amino acids. The germline CDR1 and CDR2 sequences are ENHRY and SYGVKD. The CDR3 loop reads CAISDTGLGDRQETQYF. CDR3 DNA sequence: TGTGCCATCAGCGATACAGGACTAGGGGACCGCCAAGAGACCCAGTACTTC.

This chain links TRBV10-3 with TRBJ2-5; no definite D call. V lost 10 bases and J 4 bases, leaving 19 bases between the germline ends. The CDR3 is 14 residues long. The germline V gene encodes CDR1 ENHRY and CDR2 SYGVKD. The CDR3 sequence is CATAPGFGRETQYF. CDR3 bases: TGTGCCACGGCACCGGGTTTCGGGCGAGAGACCCAGTACTTC.

The chain recombines TRBV5-1 with TRBJ1-6; 9 bases line up with TRBD1. Germline CDR1 and CDR2: SGHRS and YFSETQ. With V trimmed by 2 bases and J by 9 bases, 3 bases remained unmatched. There are 14 residues in the CDR3. In DNA form, the CDR3 reads TGCGCCAGCAGCTTACCGGGACAGGGTTCACCCCTCCACTTT. Its protein is CASSLPGQGSPLHF. Combining the CDR3 with reference TRBV5-1 and TRBJ1-6 gives the whole variable domain KAGVTQTPRYLIKTRGQQVTLSCSPISGHRSVSWYQQTPGQGLQFLFEYFSETQRNKGNFPGRFSGRQFSNSRSEMNVSTLELGDSALYLCASSLPGQGSPLHFGNGTRLTVT.

This sequence joins TRBV7-2 and TRBJ2-5; D is possibly TRBD1 (5 bases). Germline V lookup: CDR1 SGHTA, CDR2 FQGNSA. CDR3 length equals 15 residues. Between the trimmed V and J ends, which lost 0 bases and 1 base, there was a span of 9 bases. CDR3 sequence: CASSLARQTQETQYF. The CDR3 region has the DNA TGTGCCAGCAGCTTAGCCCGACAGACCCAAGAGACCCAGTACTTC.

The V and J genes are TRBV28 and TRBJ2-5; D is undetermined. Germline V gene lookup returns CDR1 MDHEN and CDR2 SYDVKM. This CDR3 has 11 amino acids. V dropped 7 bases and J dropped 2 bases, with 5 bases sitting between them. CDR3 protein: CASNRQETQYF. The CDR3 nucleotides read TGTGCCAGCAACCGTCAAGAGACCCAGTACTTC.

As for this clonotype: Because it lacks the conserved phenylalanine or tryptophan at the end, this CDR3 is likely a read error. The genes are TRBV7-2 and TRBJ2-3; D is uncertain. The CDR3 length is 13 residues. CDR1 and CDR2 from the germline V gene are SGHTA and FQGNSA. Trimming cost V 4 bases and J 1 base, with 6 bases left between them. CDR3 sequence (DNA): TGTGCCAGCAGCTCCAGCCGCACAGATACGCAGTATTAT. Its protein is CASSSSRTDTQYY.

This clonotype has a handful of counts. The V gene is TRBV7-9, the J gene TRBJ1-2, with a weak D call TRBD1 (6 bases). Deletions cut 5 bases from V and 6 bases from J, with 16 bases between. From germline, CDR1 is SEHNR and CDR2 FQNEAQ (reference sequence). The CDR3 is made up of 14 amino acids. The CDR3 loop is CASSPRDRSDGYTF. DNA of the CDR3: TGTGCCAGCAGCCCTAGAGACAGGTCCGATGGCTACACCTTC.

The chain is built from TRBV24-1 and TRBJ1-5; weak D call: TRBD1 (6 bases). This CDR3 region has 15 residues. Germline values: CDR1 KGHDR, CDR2 SFDVKD. V dropped 4 bases and J dropped 7 bases, with 16 bases sitting between them. The CDR3 DNA reads TGTGCCACCAGTGAGGGGGGGCGGGGCGGACAGCCCCAGCATTTT. Protein product: CATSEGGRGGQPQHF.

V is TRBV18 and J is TRBJ1-6; D may be TRBD1 (6 bases). There are 13 residues in the CDR3. Germline V gene data show CDR1 as KGHSH and CDR2 as LQKENI. V was trimmed by 5 bases and J by 6 bases, leaving 8 bases between them. CDR3 sequence (DNA): TGTGCCAGCTCAACGGACAGTAATTCACCCCTCCACTTT. The encoded protein is CASSTDSNSPLHF.